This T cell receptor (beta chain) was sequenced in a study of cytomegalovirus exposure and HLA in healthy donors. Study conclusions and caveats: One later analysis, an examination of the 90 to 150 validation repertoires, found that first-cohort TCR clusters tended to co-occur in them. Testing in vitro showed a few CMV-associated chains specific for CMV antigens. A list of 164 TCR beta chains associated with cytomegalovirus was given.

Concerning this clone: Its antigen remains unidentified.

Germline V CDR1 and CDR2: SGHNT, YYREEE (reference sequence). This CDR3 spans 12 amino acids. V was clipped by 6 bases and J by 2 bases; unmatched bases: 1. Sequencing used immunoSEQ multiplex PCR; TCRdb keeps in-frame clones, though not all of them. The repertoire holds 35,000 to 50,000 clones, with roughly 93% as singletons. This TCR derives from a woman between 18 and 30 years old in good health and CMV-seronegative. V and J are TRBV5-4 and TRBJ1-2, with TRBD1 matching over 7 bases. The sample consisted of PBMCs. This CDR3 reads CASTQGNYGYTF. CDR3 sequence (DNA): TGTGCCAGCACACAGGGGAACTATGGCTACACCTTC.